This is a list of T cell receptor beta chains from one sample in a study of blood T cell repertoires in COVID-19. The protocol was immunoSEQ multiplex PCR, while the TCRdb copy is restricted to in-frame clones and leaves out a portion. Among fewer than 350,000 clones listed, roughly 93% were seen once. Specimen: PBMCs or T cells enriched from blood (not recorded which). The receptor set was obtained from a middle-aged woman with acute COVID-19. The CDR3 runs from the conserved cysteine through the conserved F or W. A D gene is named only where the DNA matches it firmly. Clone size is not always given. Where it is, it says once, few, many or a class for expanded clones.

j_call clone_size d_call v_call cdr3_aa cdr3_nt
TRBJ1-5 few TRBD1 TRBV5-6 CASSFRTGSSNQPQHF TGTGCCAGCAGTTTTCGGACAGGGAGTAGCAATCAGCCCCAGCATTTT
TRBJ2-4 - - TRBV15 CATSTPQGAKNIQYF TGTGCCACCAGCACTCCTCAGGGGGCCAAAAACATTCAGTACTTC
TRBJ1-1 - - TRBV7-7 CASSLAQLGAEAFF TGTGCCAGCAGCTTAGCGCAACTGGGCGCTGAAGCTTTCTTT
TRBJ1-2 - - TRBV18 CASSREPGRFYGYTF TGTGCCAGCTCACGCGAACCAGGGAGGTTTTATGGCTACACCTTC
TRBJ2-7 - TRBD1 TRBV27 CASSPGTGKSLSYEQYF TGTGCCAGCAGCCCCGGGACAGGGAAATCCCTCTCCTACGAGCAGTACTTC
TRBJ2-1 - - TRBV21-1 CASSSRDRADNEQFF TGTGCCAGCAGCTCCCGGGACAGGGCGGACAATGAGCAGTTCTTC
TRBJ2-1 - TRBD2 TRBV11-2 CASSLGLAGSSYNEQFF TGTGCCAGCAGCTTAGGACTAGCGGGGAGCTCCTACAATGAGCAGTTCTTC
TRBJ2-1 - - TRBV7-9 CASSSFSYNEQFF TGTGCCAGCAGCTCGTTCTCCTACAATGAGCAGTTCTTC
TRBJ1-4 - TRBD1 TRBV25-1 CASRTTGFAGKLFF TGTGCCAGCAGGACGACAGGGTTCGCAGGAAAACTGTTTTTT
TRBJ1-2 - TRBD1 TRBV7-9 CASSLSRTGSGGYTF TGTGCCAGCAGCTTAAGTCGGACAGGGAGCGGTGGCTACACCTTC
TRBJ1-2 - - TRBV9 CASSPVGQGRGYTF TGTGCCAGCAGCCCCGTCGGGCAGGGTCGGGGCTACACCTTC
TRBJ1-4 - - TRBV6-5 CASRHKESNEKLFF TGTGCCAGCAGGCATAAGGAGAGTAATGAAAAACTGTTTTTT
TRBJ1-5 - - TRBV30 CAWGQTVYSNQPQHF TGTGCCTGGGGACAGACAGTTTATAGCAATCAGCCCCAGCATTTT
TRBJ2-2 - TRBD1 TRBV6-4 CASSVVTGGLVNTGELFF TGTGCCAGCAGTGTGGTGACAGGGGGGCTTGTGAACACCGGGGAGCTGTTTTTT
TRBJ2-1 - TRBD2 TRBV7-3 CASSTSTSAYYNEQFF TGTGCCAGCAGCACTTCGACTAGCGCTTACTACAATGAGCAGTTCTTC
TRBJ2-4 - - TRBV5-6 CASSLTLGAVNIQYF TGTGCCAGCAGCCTTACCCTAGGGGCTGTAAACATTCAGTACTTC
TRBJ1-6 - - TRBV6-2/TRBV6-3 CASSSRGSSYNSPLHF TGTGCCAGCAGTTCCCGGGGGAGCTCCTATAATTCACCCCTCCACTTT
TRBJ2-2 - - TRBV18 CASSLDTGELFF TGTGCCAGCTCACTCGACACCGGGGAGCTGTTTTTT
TRBJ1-4 - - TRBV30 CAWSRDIGAPNEKLFF TGTGCCTGGAGTAGGGACATCGGGGCCCCTAATGAAAAACTGTTTTTT
TRBJ2-7 once TRBD1 TRBV4-1 CASSQVELTGGYEQYF TGCGCCAGCAGCCAAGTCGAATTGACAGGGGGCTACGAGCAGTACTTC
TRBJ1-1 once - TRBV5-1 CASSLGGSTEAFF TGCGCCAGCAGCTTGGGAGGGAGCACTGAAGCTTTCTTT
TRBJ1-4 - TRBD1 TRBV7-9 CASSQGQTDNEKLFF TGTGCCAGCAGCCAGGGACAGACCGATAATGAAAAACTGTTTTTT
TRBJ1-5 - - TRBV29-1 CSVALAGSNQPQHF TGCAGCGTTGCTTTGGCAGGCAGCAATCAGCCCCAGCATTTT
TRBJ1-5 - TRBD1 TRBV28 CASSLGDRGIRPQHF TGTGCCAGCAGCCTAGGGGACAGGGGAATTAGGCCCCAGCATTTT
TRBJ1-1 - - TRBV9 CASSVGLDYTEAFF TGTGCCAGCAGCGTAGGTTTGGACTACACTGAAGCTTTCTTT
TRBJ1-3 - - TRBV11-2 CASTRTEASGNTIYF TGTGCCAGCACCCGGACAGAAGCATCTGGAAACACCATATATTTT
TRBJ2-7 - TRBD2 TRBV7-2 CASSKGLAPPEQYF TGTGCCAGCAGCAAGGGACTAGCCCCCCCCGAGCAGTACTTC
TRBJ2-3 - TRBD1 TRBV5-1 CASSLVQGGGADTQYF TGCGCCAGCAGCTTGGTACAGGGGGGAGGAGCAGATACGCAGTATTTT
TRBJ2-5 - TRBD2 TRBV28 CASSPSGTYQETQYF TGTGCCAGCAGTCCTAGCGGGACGTACCAAGAGACCCAGTACTTC
TRBJ1-5 - TRBD1 TRBV18 CASSQTGYDQPQHF TGTGCCAGCTCACAGACAGGGTATGATCAGCCCCAGCATTTT
TRBJ2-7 - - TRBV2 CASDRGTAAYEQYF TGTGCCAGCGATCGCGGGACAGCGGCCTACGAGCAGTACTTC
TRBJ1-2 - TRBD1 TRBV29-1 CSVATGGSGYTF TGCAGCGTCGCCACAGGGGGCTCCGGCTACACCTTC
TRBJ2-5 - - TRBV5-6 CASNRRGLETQYF TGTGCCAGCAACCGCCGGGGACTAGAGACCCAGTACTTC
TRBJ2-5 - - TRBV11-1 CASSLKGPGPGETQYF TGTGCCAGCAGCTTAAAAGGTCCGGGTCCTGGAGAGACCCAGTACTTC
TRBJ2-7 - - TRBV19 CASSPGLNYEQYF TGTGCCAGTAGTCCAGGTCTAAACTACGAGCAGTACTTC
TRBJ1-5 - TRBD1 TRBV24-1 CATSDPGGRQPQHF TGTGCCACCAGTGACCCAGGGGGTCGTCAGCCCCAGCATTTT
TRBJ1-3 - - TRBV7-9 CASSSYQGTGNTIYF TGTGCCAGCAGCTCTTACCAGGGGACTGGAAACACCATATATTTT
TRBJ2-7 - - TRBV2 CASRDSQSYEQYF TGTGCCAGCAGGGACTCACAGTCCTACGAGCAGTACTTC
TRBJ1-1 - TRBD1 TRBV11-1 CASSANADRGRYAFF TGTGCCAGCAGCGCAAATGCGGACAGGGGGCGATACGCTTTCTTT
TRBJ2-3 - - TRBV5-8 CASSLTDTQYF TGTGCCAGTAGTCTCACAGATACGCAGTATTTT
TRBJ2-4 - - TRBV11-2 CASSSTRVKNIQYF TGTGCCAGCAGCTCTACGAGGGTCAAAAACATTCAGTACTTC
TRBJ2-1 - - TRBV27 CASSPHPWAPPFNEQFF TGTGCCAGCAGTCCACACCCCTGGGCTCCCCCATTCAATGAGCAGTTCTTC
TRBJ2-5 - - TRBV3-1/TRBV3-2 CASSQLVRSETQYF TGTGCCAGCAGCCAACTCGTGCGGTCAGAGACCCAGTACTTC
TRBJ2-1 - TRBD2 TRBV28 CASSLLAGGPSEQFF TGTGCCAGCAGTCTACTAGCGGGAGGGCCGAGTGAGCAGTTCTTC
TRBJ1-2 - TRBD1 TRBV5-1 CASSATGGNYGYTF TGCGCCAGCAGCGCAACAGGGGGCAACTATGGCTACACCTTC
TRBJ1-5 - - TRBV21-1 CASSKVRQPTHYNQPQHF TGTGCCAGCAGCAAAGTTAGACAGCCAACACATTACAATCAGCCCCAGCATTTT
TRBJ2-3 - TRBD2 TRBV7-3 CASSPGTSSVTDTQYF TGTGCCAGCAGCCCGGGGACTAGCTCCGTCACAGATACGCAGTATTTT
TRBJ2-1 - - TRBV3-1/TRBV3-2 CASSQESGEQFF TGTGCCAGCAGCCAAGAATCAGGTGAGCAGTTCTTC